This T cell receptor beta chain was observed in a study of radiation and T cells in renal cell carcinoma. Across the whole study: Nephrectomy followed 15 Gy stereotactic body radiation by 4 weeks. Study-wide results and limits: No pretreatment tumor biopsies were available for baseline clonotypes. Top tumor clonotypes rose in blood 2 weeks post-radiation, then contracted.

The germline CDR1 and CDR2 sequences are LNHNV and YYDKDF (reference sequence). V gave up 5 bases and J gave up 5 bases; unmatched junction bases: 10. The CDR3 length is 16 residues. Details on this clone: Its matching antigen is unknown.

Assay used: immunoSEQ multiplex PCR; TCRdb lists only in-frame clones, some missing. There are about 140,000 clones in the sample; 75% to 90% occur only once, and roughly a quarter lies in the top ten. Noted time point: baseline pretreatment blood. Indicated treatment: 15 Gy SBRT to primary tumor, nephrectomy 4 weeks later. This renal cell carcinoma was of the clear cell type. This sequence joins TRBV15 and TRBJ2-5; 11 bases line up with TRBD2. Sequencing was performed on blood, taken from a patient whose treatment included radiotherapy and nephrectomy. The sequence was obtained from a woman aged 50 to 65 with renal cell carcinoma. CDR3 residues: CATSLRTSGWRETQYF. CDR3 DNA sequence: TGTGCCACCAGCCTACGGACTAGCGGGTGGCGGGAGACCCAGTACTTC. The full variable domain, with the rest looked up from reference TRBV15 and TRBJ2-5, is DAMVIQNPRYQVTQFGKPVTLSCSQTLNHNVMYWYQQKSSQAPKLLFHYYDKDFNNEADTPDNFQSRRPNTSFCFLDIRSPGLGDTAMYLCATSLRTSGWRETQYFGPGTRLLVL.